The 13 T cell receptor beta chains listed next were all sequenced from one sample in a study of blood T cells in healthy people across ages. For the second PCR, which ran for about 7 to 11 cycles, a sample-barcoded 5' primer and a J-beta primer mix were used. TCRdb reprocessed the 5' RACE reads via MiXCR and lists one record per CDR3 protein. The sample includes some 1.1 million distinct CDR3 sequences, around two fifths seen only once; the top ten take about an eighth. The specimen sequenced was blood. These TCRs come from a man younger than 30 in good health.

This clonotype was seen a few times. V is TRBV7-8 and J is TRBJ1-6; the D is unclear. Trimming pared 1 base from V and 10 bases from J, leaving 20 bases between. The CDR3 totals 17 residues. Germline V lookup: CDR1 SGHVS, CDR2 FQNEAQ. In DNA, the CDR3 is TGTGCCAGCAGCTTAGAAGGCAGGAGCTCCCTAGGGTCACCCCTCCACTTT. This sequence encodes CASSLEGRSSLGSPLHF.

This clonotype has at least ten counts. The chain links TRBV29-1 to TRBJ2-3; 7 bases fit TRBD2. Germline V CDR1 and CDR2: SQVTM, ANQGSEA. J gave up 1 base and V 3 bases, and 1 base lay outside the gene matches. This CDR3 contains 13 residues. The CDR3 spells CSVDGGGTDTQYF. CDR3 DNA sequence: TGCAGCGTTGATGGGGGGGGCACAGATACGCAGTATTTT.

This clonotype is a singleton in its sample. The CDR3 spells CAWGRGNQPQHF. The CDR3, as DNA: TGTGCCTGGGGCCGGGGAAATCAGCCCCAGCATTTT. The chain links TRBV30 to TRBJ1-5, with no clear D. Trimming took off 5 bases at V and 4 bases at J, with 9 bases between the two ends. Germline loops: CDR1 GTSNPN, CDR2 SVGIG (reference sequence). The CDR3 is made up of 12 amino acids.

For this clonotype: A read error may produce the germline difference seen at one junction end. This chain joins TRBV7-8 and TRBJ1-2; D uncertain. Germline V gene sequence: CDR1 SGHVS, CDR2 FQNEAQ. The CDR3 is 12 residues long. CDR3 protein: CASSLENCGYTF. The DNA of the CDR3 is TGTGCCAGCAGCTTGGAAAACTGTGGCTACACCTTC.

The chain recombines TRBV12-3 or TRBV12-4 with TRBJ2-2; tentatively, D is TRBD2 (6 bases). The CDR3 consists of 14 residues. V was shortened by 6 bases and J by 6 bases, with 14 bases between the two germline ends. This CDR3 reads CASRTSFSAGELFF. CDR3 in DNA: TGTGCCAGCAGGACTAGTTTCTCCGCCGGGGAGCTGTTTTTT.

Of note for this clonotype: A much larger clonotype is one base distant, so this may be a read error. The chain recombines TRBV27 with TRBJ2-1; maybe TRBD1 (6 bases). From germline, CDR1 is MNHEY and CDR2 SMNVEV (reference sequence). This CDR3 region has 14 residues. The CDR3 DNA sequence: TGTGCCAGCAGCCTAGACAGGTCCTACGATGAGCAGTTCTTC. Residues: CASSLDRSYDEQFF.

As DNA, the CDR3 is TGCAGCGTTGCAGAGTCAGGGTATGGCTACACCTTC. Translating gives CSVAESGYGYTF. V is TRBV29-1 and J is TRBJ1-2; maybe TRBD1 (5 bases). V lost 4 bases, J lost 5 bases, and 11 bases lay in between. The germline V gene has CDR1 SQVTM and CDR2 ANQGSEA. The length of the CDR3 is 12 residues.

The chain employs TRBV4-1 and TRBJ1-5; 7 bases map to TRBD1. CDR1 and CDR2 from the germline V gene are MGHRA and YSYEKL. Trimming removed 2 bases from V and 7 bases from J; junction bases left unmatched: 5. CDR3 length: 14 residues. The CDR3 bases are TGCGCCAGCAGCCAAACTCAGGGGGTGCAGCCCCAGCATTTT. This sequence encodes CASSQTQGVQPQHF.

Concerning this clonotype: A read error is possible here, since a much larger clone lies one base away. The rearrangement uses TRBV7-8 and TRBJ2-3, with D possibly TRBD1 on 5 matching bases. The germline gives CDR1 SGHVS, CDR2 FQNEAQ. The CDR3 is 14 amino acids. The CDR3 sequence is CASSLGGDTGTQYF. Here the CDR3 DNA reads TGTGCCAGCAGCTTAGGAGGAGACACAGGTACGCAGTATTTT.

This clonotype occurred a few times. The rearrangement links TRBV3-1 to TRBJ1-1; D might be TRBD1 (6 bases). Germline assignment: CDR1 LGHDT and CDR2 YNNKEL (reference sequence). The CDR3 contains 14 residues. The V end was cut by 1 base, the J end by 4 bases, with 10 bases between. In DNA, the CDR3 is TGTGCCAGCAGCCAAGGGAGCAGGGGCACTGAAGCTTTCTTT. Translating gives CASSQGSRGTEAFF.

This clonotype came up a few times. This chain connects TRBV3-1 to TRBJ2-5; TRBD2 matches 8 bases. V lost 4 bases, J lost 4 bases, and 8 bases stayed unmatched. CDR3 size: 15 residues. Germline CDR1 and CDR2: LGHDT and YNNKEL (reference sequence). In DNA, the CDR3 is TGTGCCAGCAGCCTGCCCGGACTAGCCCCAGAGACCCAGTACTTC. Amino acids: CASSLPGLAPETQYF.

The chain recombines TRBV18 with TRBJ1-2, with TRBD1 matching over 9 bases. With V trimmed by 2 bases and J by 6 bases, 7 bases remained unmatched. This CDR3 region has 15 residues. Per germline, CDR1 KGHSH and CDR2 LQKENI. CDR3 amino acids: CASSPGDRELNGYTF. As DNA, the CDR3 is TGTGCCAGCTCACCAGGGGACAGGGAGCTAAATGGCTACACCTTC. The variable domain in full, completed from reference TRBV18 and TRBJ1-2, reads NAGVMQNPRHLVRRRGQEARLRCSPMKGHSHVYWYRQLPEEGLKFMVYLQKENIIDESGMPKERFSAEFPKEGPSILRIQQVVRGDSAAYFCASSPGDRELNGYTFGSGTRLTVV.

This clonotype has a single count. The chain carries TRBV6-1 and TRBJ1-1; D may be TRBD1 (6 bases). The CDR3 is 17 residues long. Germline V gene lookup returns CDR1 MNHNS and CDR2 SASEGT. Between the trimmed V and J ends, which lost 2 bases and 3 bases, there was a span of 19 bases. In DNA, the CDR3 is TGTGCCAGCAGTGAAAGTTTTGGGGGCTCCTTGGACACTGAAGCTTTCTTT. Translation: CASSESFGGSLDTEAFF.